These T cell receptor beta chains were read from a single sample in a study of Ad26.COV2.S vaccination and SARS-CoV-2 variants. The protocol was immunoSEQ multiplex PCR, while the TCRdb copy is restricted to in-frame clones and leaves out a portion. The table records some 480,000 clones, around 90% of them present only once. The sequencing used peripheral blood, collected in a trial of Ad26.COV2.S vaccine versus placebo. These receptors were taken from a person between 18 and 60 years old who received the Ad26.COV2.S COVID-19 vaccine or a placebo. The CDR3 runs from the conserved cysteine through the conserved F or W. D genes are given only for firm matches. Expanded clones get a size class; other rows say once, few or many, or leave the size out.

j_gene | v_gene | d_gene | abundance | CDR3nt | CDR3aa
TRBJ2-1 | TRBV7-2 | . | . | TGTGCCAGCAGCTTATGGCAGTCCGGCTCCTACAATGAGCAGTTCTTC | CASSLWQSGSYNEQFF
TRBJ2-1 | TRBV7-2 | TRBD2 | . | TGTGCCAGCAGCTTAGAAGGTAGCGGGAGGGTGGGCAATGAGCAGTTCTTC | CASSLEGSGRVGNEQFF
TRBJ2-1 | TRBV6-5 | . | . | TGTGCCAGCAGTTCGACTAGCTCCTACAATGAGCAGTTCTTC | CASSSTSSYNEQFF
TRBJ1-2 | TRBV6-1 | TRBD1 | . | TGTGCCAGCAGTGAAGTGGCAGGGGGCGCCGACGGCTACACCTTC | CASSEVAGGADGYTF
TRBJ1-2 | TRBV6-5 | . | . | TGTGCCAGCAGTTACTCGAGGGGCTCTTATGGCTACACCTTC | CASSYSRGSYGYTF
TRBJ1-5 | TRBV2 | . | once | TGTGCCAGCGGCCCCCAGAGTCAGCCCCAGCATTTT | CASGPQSQPQHF
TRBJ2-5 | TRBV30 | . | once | TGTGCCTGGAGTGTTTCGGGAGCCGGGCACCAGTACTTC | CAWSVSGAGHQYF
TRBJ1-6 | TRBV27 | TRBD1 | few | TGTGCCAGCAAAAAGGGGGGACAGGGGTATAATTCACCCCTCCACTTT | CASKKGGQGYNSPLHF
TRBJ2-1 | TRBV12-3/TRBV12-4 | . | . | TGTGCCAGCAGTTTCGGGAATGAGCAGTTCTTC | CASSFGNEQFF
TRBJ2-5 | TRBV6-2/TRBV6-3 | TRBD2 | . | TGTGCCAGCAGTTACATTGCGGGAGGGCCAAGTGTGACCCAGTACTTC | CASSYIAGGPSVTQYF
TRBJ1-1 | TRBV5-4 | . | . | TGTGCCAGCAGCTTCCAGGGCTGGGACACTGAAGCTTTCTTT | CASSFQGWDTEAFF
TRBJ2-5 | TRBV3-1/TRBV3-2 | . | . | TGTGCCAGCAGCCAAGTTTCGGGAGTACCGCAGACCCAGTACTTC | CASSQVSGVPQTQYF
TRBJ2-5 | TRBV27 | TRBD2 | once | TGTGCCAGCAGTTTAGTGTTTTTAGCGGGCCAGATGGAGACCCAGTACTTC | CASSLVFLAGQMETQYF
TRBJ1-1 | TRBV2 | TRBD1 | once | TGTGCCAGCAGTGAAGATGGAGACAGGGGTCGGATCACTGAAGCTTTCTTT | CASSEDGDRGRITEAFF
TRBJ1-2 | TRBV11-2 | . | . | TGTGCCAGCAGGCCAACAGGATACTATGGCTACACCTTC | CASRPTGYYGYTF
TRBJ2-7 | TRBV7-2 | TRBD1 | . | TGTGCCAGCAGCTTAGGGGGACAGGTCTACGAGCAGTACTTC | CASSLGGQVYEQYF
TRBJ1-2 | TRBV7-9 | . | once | TGTGCCAGCAGCTTAGGGCCTTTCGGCTACACCTTC | CASSLGPFGYTF
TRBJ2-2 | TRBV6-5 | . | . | TGTGCCTCACGGGTCGGGGGCCCCACCGGGGAGCTGTTTTTT | CASRVGGPTGELFF
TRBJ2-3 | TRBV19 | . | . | TGTGCCAGTAGTACAGGGGTAGGGGATACGCAGTATTTT | CASSTGVGDTQYF
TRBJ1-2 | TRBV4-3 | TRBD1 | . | TGCGCCAGCAGCCAAGACCCCCAGGGGGCGTCCGTTGTCTATGGCTACACCTTC | CASSQDPQGASVVYGYTF
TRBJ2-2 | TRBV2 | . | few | TGTGCCAGCAGAGCACAGGGCCCCACCGGGGAGCTGTTTTTT | CASRAQGPTGELFF
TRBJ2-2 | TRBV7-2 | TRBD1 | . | TGTGCCAGCAAAGGACAGGGGGCGACTAGTCCCGGGGAGCTGTTTTTT | CASKGQGATSPGELFF
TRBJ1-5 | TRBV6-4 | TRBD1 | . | TGTGCCAGCAGTGAGACAGGGTTCAATCAGCCCCAGCATTTT | CASSETGFNQPQHF
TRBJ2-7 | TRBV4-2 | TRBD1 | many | TGTGCCAGCAGCCAAGATGAGGGACAGGGCTCCTACGAGCAGTACTTC | CASSQDEGQGSYEQYF
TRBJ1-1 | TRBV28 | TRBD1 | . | TGTGCCAGCAGTCATAACCGGGACAGGTTCCCTATGATGAACACTGAAGCTTTCTTT | CASSHNRDRFPMMNTEAFF
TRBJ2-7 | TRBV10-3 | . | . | TGTGCCATCAGTCCCCATTTATATGCCGAGCAGTACTTC | CAISPHLYAEQYF
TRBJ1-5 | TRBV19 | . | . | TGTGCCAGTAGTATCCCCCCTCAGCCCCAGCATTTT | CASSIPPQPQHF
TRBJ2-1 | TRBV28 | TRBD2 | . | TGTGCCAGCAGTCTGACTAGCGGGAGGTTGGATGAGCAGTTCTTC | CASSLTSGRLDEQFF
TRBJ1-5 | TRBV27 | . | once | TGTGCCAGCAGTTTTTCGGGAACCCCACCGGGTCAGCCCCAGCATTTT | CASSFSGTPPGQPQHF
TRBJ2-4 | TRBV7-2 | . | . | TGTGCCAGCAGCTTAGCGCTCGTAGCCAAAAACATTCAGTACTTC | CASSLALVAKNIQYF
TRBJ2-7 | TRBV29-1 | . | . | TGCAGCGTTGGAATGGGGGCGCGTTCCTACGAGCAGTACTTC | CSVGMGARSYEQYF
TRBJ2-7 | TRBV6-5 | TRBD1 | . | TGTGCCAGCAGTTACGCCGGGACAGGCTCCTACGAGCAGTACTTC | CASSYAGTGSYEQYF
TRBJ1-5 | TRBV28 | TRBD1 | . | TGTGCCAGCAGTCCCGCAGGACAGGGAAGCAATCAGCCCCAGCATTTT | CASSPAGQGSNQPQHF
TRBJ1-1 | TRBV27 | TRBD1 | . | TGTGCCAGCAGGACAGGGGAGTCTGAAGCTTTCTTT | CASRTGESEAFF
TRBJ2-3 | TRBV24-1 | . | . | TGTGCCACCAGGAGAGCGAGAGGCACAGATACGCAGTATTTT | CATRRARGTDTQYF
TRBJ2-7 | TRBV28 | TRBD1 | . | TGTGCCAGCATCGAGACAGGGGGGTCCAGGTACGAGCAGTACTTC | CASIETGGSRYEQYF
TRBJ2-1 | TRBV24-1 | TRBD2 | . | TGTGCCACCAGTGCGACTAGCGGGAGGGGTTCCTACAATGAGCAGTTCTTC | CATSATSGRGSYNEQFF
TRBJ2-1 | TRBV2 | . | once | TGTGCCAGCAGATGGGGACACGGTAACAATGAGCAGTTCTTC | CASRWGHGNNEQFF
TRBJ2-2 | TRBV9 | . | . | TGTGCCAGCAGCGTACTGACGGTGGGCGGGGAGCTGTTTTTT | CASSVLTVGGELFF
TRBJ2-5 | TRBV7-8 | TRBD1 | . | TGTGCCAGCAGCTTGCTGACAGGGAGAGAGACCCAGTACTTC | CASSLLTGRETQYF
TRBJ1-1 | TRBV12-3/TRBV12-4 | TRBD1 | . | TGTGCCACCGAGGGGACAGGGTTCACTGAAGCTTTCTTT | CATEGTGFTEAFF
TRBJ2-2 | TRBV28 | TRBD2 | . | TGTGCCAGCAGTTTCTGGGGGGGTAAAGGGGAGCTGTTTTTT | CASSFWGGKGELFF
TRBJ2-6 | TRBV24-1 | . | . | TGTGCCACCAGTGGGGGGCCAGGGCTTGTCCCTGGGGCCAACGTCCTGACTTTC | CATSGGPGLVPGANVLTF
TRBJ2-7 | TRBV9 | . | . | TGTGCCAGCAGCGCGTCCGGGACCCCTCCGGGGAACGAGCAGTACTTC | CASSASGTPPGNEQYF
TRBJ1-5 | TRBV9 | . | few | TGTGCCAGCAGCGTAGGTGCAGGGCTCGGGCAGCCCCAGCATTTT | CASSVGAGLGQPQHF
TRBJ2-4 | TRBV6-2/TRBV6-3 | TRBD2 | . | TGTGCCAGCAGTTACTCCCATGTTCTCTCGGGCGGGAGGGCCTCGTACATTCAGTACTTC | CASSYSHVLSGGRASYIQYF